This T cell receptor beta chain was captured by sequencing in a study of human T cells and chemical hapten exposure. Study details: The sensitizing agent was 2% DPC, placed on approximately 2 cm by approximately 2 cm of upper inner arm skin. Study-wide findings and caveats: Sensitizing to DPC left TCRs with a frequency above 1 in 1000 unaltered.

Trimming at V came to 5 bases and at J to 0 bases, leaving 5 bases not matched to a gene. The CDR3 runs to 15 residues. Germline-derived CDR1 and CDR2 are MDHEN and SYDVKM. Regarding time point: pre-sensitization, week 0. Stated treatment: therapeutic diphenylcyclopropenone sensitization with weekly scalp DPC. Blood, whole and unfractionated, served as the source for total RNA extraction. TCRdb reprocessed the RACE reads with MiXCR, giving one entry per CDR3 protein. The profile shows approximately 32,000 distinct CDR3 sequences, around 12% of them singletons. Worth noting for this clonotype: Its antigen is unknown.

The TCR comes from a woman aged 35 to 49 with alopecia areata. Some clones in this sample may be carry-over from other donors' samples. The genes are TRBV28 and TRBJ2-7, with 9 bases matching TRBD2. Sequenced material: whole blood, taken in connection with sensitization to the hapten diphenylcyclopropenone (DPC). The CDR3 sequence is CASSKRTSASYEQYF. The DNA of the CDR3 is TGTGCCAGCAGTAAGAGGACTAGCGCCTCCTACGAGCAGTACTTC.